The 25 T cell receptor beta chains below come from one sample, sequenced in a study of identical twins. TCRdb redid the calling of the 5' RACE reads with MiXCR, one entry per CDR3 protein. The sample carries hundreds of thousands of distinct CDR3 sequences, around 8.6% recorded once. This same sample was also taken into another study, of yellow fever vaccine responses in identical twins.

The source material was PBMCs. Receptors originate from a woman aged 18-30 years in good health.

The chain uses TRBV20-1 and TRBJ2-6, with no clear D. The CDR3 runs 12 residues. The V end lost 8 bases, the J end lost 2 bases, and 7 bases lay between the germline ends. The germline gives CDR1 DFQATT, CDR2 SNEGSKA (reference sequence). This CDR3 reads CSRAAGANVLTF. In DNA, the CDR3 is TGCAGTCGTGCGGCTGGGGCCAACGTCCTGACTTTC.

The rearrangement joins TRBV27 to TRBJ1-4; the D gene is possibly TRBD1 (6 bases). CDR1 and CDR2 from the germline V gene are MNHEY and SMNVEV (reference sequence). Deletions cut 3 bases from V and 8 bases from J, with 10 bases between. This CDR3 comprises 13 residues. CDR3 nucleotide sequence: TGTGCCAGCAGTTTTACAGGGAAAGAAAAACTGTTTTTT. The encoded protein is CASSFTGKEKLFF. Combining the CDR3 with reference TRBV27 and TRBJ1-4 gives the whole variable domain EAQVTQNPRYLITVTGKKLTVTCSQNMNHEYMSWYRQDPGLGLRQIYYSMNVEVTDKGDVPEGYKVSRKEKRNFPLILESPSPNQTSLYFCASSFTGKEKLFFGSGTQLSVL.

V usage is TRBV4-1 and J usage is TRBJ2-7, with TRBD2 matching 9 bases. This CDR3 has 17 residues. The germline V gene encodes CDR1 MGHRA and CDR2 YSYEKL. V lost 0 bases and J lost 3; bases outside the gene matches: 9. CDR3 protein: CASSQDISGSQFYEQYF. In DNA form, the CDR3 reads TGCGCCAGCAGCCAAGATATTAGCGGGAGTCAGTTCTACGAGCAGTACTTC.

This clonotype has a count of ten or more. V usage is TRBV11-2 and J usage is TRBJ1-2; D uncertain. This CDR3 spans 15 amino acids. Germline V gene lookup returns CDR1 SGHAT and CDR2 FQNNGV. Trimming took off 0 bases at V and 3 bases at J, with 11 bases between the two ends. The CDR3, as DNA: TGTGCCAGCAGCTTAGACATCCAGAAACACTATGGCTACACCTTC. This gives the protein CASSLDIQKHYGYTF.

V is TRBV15 and J is TRBJ2-2; D remains ambiguous. The CDR3 runs to 15 residues. Trimming removed 4 bases from V and 4 bases from J, with 13 bases in between. CDR1 LNHNV and CDR2 YYDKDF come from the germline V gene (reference sequence). As DNA, the CDR3 is TGTGCCACCAGCATATCGGCGGAGCTCACCGGGGAGCTGTTTTTT. Its translation: CATSISAELTGELFF.

Many counts were recorded for this clonotype. The rearrangement uses TRBV27 and TRBJ2-1; 9 nucleotides match TRBD2. The CDR3 loop spans 17 amino acids. CDR1 is MNHEY and CDR2 is SMNVEV in the germline V gene (reference sequence). V was clipped by 1 base and J by 1 base; unmatched bases: 5. The CDR3 DNA follows: TGTGCCAGCAGTTTATTTGGACTAGCGAGATCCTACAATGAGCAGTTCTTC. Amino acids: CASSLFGLARSYNEQFF.

V gene TRBV7-2 combines with J gene TRBJ2-1; the match to TRBD2 covers 10 bases. The J segment lost 6 bases and the V segment lost 0 bases, leaving 5 bases of the junction unmatched. Germline V CDR1 and CDR2: SGHTA, FQGNSA. There are 16 residues in the CDR3. CDR3 coding DNA: TGTGCCAGCAGCTTAGCTGGGACTAGCGCAACCAATGAGCAGTTCTTC. Its protein is CASSLAGTSATNEQFF.

The rearrangement joins TRBV6-5 to TRBJ2-7; the D call may be TRBD1 or TRBD2 (6 bases each). V was clipped by 2 bases and J by 7 bases, with 18 bases between them. The germline V gene has CDR1 MNHEY and CDR2 SVGAGI. The CDR3 sequence is 15 residues long. The CDR3: CASSYRRGKGGEQYF. The CDR3 DNA sequence: TGTGCCAGCAGTTACCGTCGGGGCAAAGGGGGGGAGCAGTACTTC.

This clonotype has at least ten counts. The chain has TRBV5-1 and TRBJ2-7; D perhaps matches TRBD1 (6 bases). Germline assignment: CDR1 SGHRS and CDR2 YFSETQ. The length of the CDR3 is 14 residues. Trimming pared 2 bases from V and 5 bases from J, leaving 14 bases between. CDR3 amino acids: CASSFQGLTDEQYF. The CDR3 DNA follows: TGCGCCAGCAGCTTCCAGGGGCTGACGGACGAGCAGTACTTC. Variable domain in full (rest from reference TRBV5-1 and TRBJ2-7): KAGVTQTPRYLIKTRGQQVTLSCSPISGHRSVSWYQQTPGQGLQFLFEYFSETQRNKGNFPGRFSGRQFSNSRSEMNVSTLELGDSALYLCASSFQGLTDEQYFGPGTRLTVT.

This clonotype was observed many times. This chain uses TRBV7-8 with TRBJ2-2; tentative D call: TRBD2 (5 bases). The CDR3 contains 14 residues. Germline V lookup: CDR1 SGHVS, CDR2 FQNEAQ. The germline V and J ends were trimmed by 1 base and 7 bases, with 10 bases remaining between them. CDR3 amino acids: CASSLVSEDGELFF. The CDR3 DNA reads TGTGCCAGCAGCTTAGTTAGCGAGGACGGGGAGCTGTTTTTT.

In this sample, this clonotype turned up a few times. The gene calls are TRBV6-6 and TRBJ1-1, with a possible D match to TRBD1 (5 bases). The CDR3 has 13 amino acids. Germline CDR1 and CDR2: MNHNY and SVGAGI (reference sequence). V was cut by 5 bases and J by 4 bases, with 11 bases left in between. The CDR3 nucleotides are TGTGCCAGCAGTACCTTGGGGGGCACTGAAGCTTTCTTT. Translation: CASSTLGGTEAFF.

The table lists this clonotype with many counts. V is TRBV12-3 or TRBV12-4 and J is TRBJ1-1, with unresolved D. The germline V and J ends were trimmed by 5 bases and 5 bases, with 9 bases remaining between them. The CDR3 runs to 12 residues. CDR3 nucleotide sequence: TGTGCCAGCAGTATCCTAGGTACTGAAGCTTTCTTT. Encoded protein: CASSILGTEAFF.

In this sample, this clonotype turned up a few times. V is TRBV7-9 and J is TRBJ2-3; 13 bases line up with TRBD2. Germline V gene data show CDR1 as SEHNR and CDR2 as FQNEAQ (reference sequence). V lost 6 bases to trimming and J lost 5 bases; unmatched junction nucleotides: 5. The CDR3 runs 15 residues. CDR3 in DNA: TGTGCCAGCAGTGAACTAGCGGGAGGGGGAGATACGCAGTATTTT. Its translation: CASSELAGGGDTQYF.

This clonotype occurred a few times. J is TRBJ1-5 and V is TRBV5-1; no reliable D call. CDR1 is SGHRS and CDR2 is YFSETQ in the germline V gene. The CDR3 length is 15 residues. Trimming removed 0 bases from V and 3 bases from J, with 10 bases in between. CDR3 bases: TGCGCCAGCAGCTTGGACTCTTCCCACAATCAGCCCCAGCATTTT. This translates into CASSLDSSHNQPQHF.

This clonotype turned up a few times. J is TRBJ2-6 and V is TRBV12-3 or TRBV12-4, with no clear D. Trimming took 7 bases from V and 1 from J, leaving 17 bases between them. CDR3 length: 17 residues. This chain's CDR3 is CASIPTDPISGANVLTF. The CDR3 DNA reads TGTGCCAGCATCCCGACTGATCCCATATCTGGGGCCAACGTCCTGACTTTC.

V and J are TRBV5-8 and TRBJ2-1; 9 bases fit TRBD2. The CDR3 runs 15 residues. V shed 3 bases and J 4 bases; nucleotides not matched to a gene: 5. The germline CDR1 and CDR2 sequences are SGHTS and YDEGEE. CDR3 residues: CASSSSGIPYNEQFF. CDR3 nucleotides: TGTGCCAGCAGCTCTAGCGGGATACCTTACAATGAGCAGTTCTTC.

The sample holds a few counts of this clonotype. The V and J genes are TRBV20-1 and TRBJ2-7; D may be TRBD1 (6 bases). The CDR3 covers 15 residues. Germline V lookup: CDR1 DFQATT, CDR2 SNEGSKA (reference sequence). V was shortened by 0 bases and J by 0 bases, with 12 bases between the two germline ends. The CDR3 DNA reads TGCAGTGCTAGAGACCCCGGGACATACTCCTACGAGCAGTACTTC. This sequence encodes CSARDPGTYSYEQYF.

This clonotype has just a few counts. This sequence joins TRBV5-5 and TRBJ2-3; the D is unclear. In germline, CDR1 is SGHKS, CDR2 YYEKEE (reference sequence). The V gene lost 3 bases and the J gene lost 0 bases, with 11 bases spanning the gap. This CDR3 is 15 amino acids long. This CDR3 reads CASSWLSGSTDTQYF. As DNA, the CDR3 is TGTGCCAGCAGCTGGCTGTCGGGCAGCACAGATACGCAGTATTTT.

The J gene is TRBJ2-1, the V gene TRBV3-1; possible D gene TRBD1, 6 bases. Trimming pared 5 bases from V and 10 bases from J, leaving 12 bases between. This CDR3 contains 12 residues. Germline CDR1 reads LGHDT; CDR2 reads YNNKEL (reference sequence). The CDR3 DNA sequence: TGTGCCAGCAGCTACCGGGACATGGAGCAGTTCTTC. This gives the protein CASSYRDMEQFF.

The rearrangement joins TRBV18 to TRBJ2-1; D unresolved. The CDR3 is 15 residues long. The germline V gene has CDR1 KGHSH and CDR2 LQKENI. V lost 4 bases and J lost 7, with 17 bases in between. This chain's CDR3 is CASSRKGPPRNEQFF. The CDR3 region has the DNA TGTGCCAGCTCACGTAAAGGACCCCCACGGAATGAGCAGTTCTTC.

This clonotype was observed at least ten times. The chain couples TRBV7-9 to TRBJ2-2; D is uncertain. CDR1 SEHNR and CDR2 FQNEAQ come from the germline V gene (reference sequence). V lost 7 bases to trimming and J lost 4 bases, with 13 bases between them. This CDR3 region has 14 residues. This CDR3 reads CASKGLPVTGELFF. The CDR3 nucleotides are TGTGCCAGCAAGGGCTTGCCGGTCACCGGGGAGCTGTTTTTT.

This clonotype showed up just a few times. This sequence joins TRBV18 and TRBJ2-5; no clear D. Germline V gene sequence: CDR1 KGHSH, CDR2 LQKENI. V gave up 5 bases and J gave up 4 bases, with 5 bases separating them. This CDR3 comprises 11 residues. Here the CDR3 reads CASSKGETQYF. CDR3 DNA: TGTGCCAGCTCAAAAGGAGAGACCCAGTACTTC.

The table lists this clonotype with a few counts. V gene TRBV9 combines with J gene TRBJ2-1; TRBD1 agrees at 7 bases. Germline lookup yields CDR1 SGDLS and CDR2 YYNGEE. CDR3 length equals 14 residues. V lost 0 bases and J lost 6; bases outside the gene matches: 3. The CDR3 DNA reads as TGTGCCAGCAGCGTAGGGGACAGTGCCAATGAGCAGTTCTTC. It translates to CASSVGDSANEQFF. The full variable domain, rest sourced from reference TRBV9 and TRBJ2-1, is DSGVTQTPKHLITATGQRVTLRCSPRSGDLSVYWYQQSLDQGLQFLIQYYNGEERAKGNILERFSAQQFPDLHSELNLSSLELGDSALYFCASSVGDSANEQFFGPGTRLTVL.

The table lists this clonotype with many counts. This rearrangement joins TRBV9 to TRBJ2-2, with D tentatively TRBD1 (6 bases). Germline lookup yields CDR1 SGDLS and CDR2 YYNGEE. This CDR3 contains 17 residues. The V and J ends lost 0 bases and 4 bases respectively, with 16 bases between them. The CDR3 sequence is CASSVAGAGTGTGELFF. Written as DNA, the CDR3 is TGTGCCAGCAGCGTAGCAGGGGCCGGGACCGGCACCGGGGAGCTGTTTTTT.

This sequence joins TRBV5-5 and TRBJ2-3, with 11 bases that match TRBD1. This CDR3 contains 18 residues. J gave up 5 bases and V 0 bases, and 11 bases lay outside the gene matches. Germline V lookup: CDR1 SGHKS, CDR2 YYEKEE (reference sequence). The CDR3 bases are TGTGCCAGCAGCTTGGCCTATCCCGGACAGGGGGCGAAAGATACGCAGTATTTT. It yields the protein CASSLAYPGQGAKDTQYF.